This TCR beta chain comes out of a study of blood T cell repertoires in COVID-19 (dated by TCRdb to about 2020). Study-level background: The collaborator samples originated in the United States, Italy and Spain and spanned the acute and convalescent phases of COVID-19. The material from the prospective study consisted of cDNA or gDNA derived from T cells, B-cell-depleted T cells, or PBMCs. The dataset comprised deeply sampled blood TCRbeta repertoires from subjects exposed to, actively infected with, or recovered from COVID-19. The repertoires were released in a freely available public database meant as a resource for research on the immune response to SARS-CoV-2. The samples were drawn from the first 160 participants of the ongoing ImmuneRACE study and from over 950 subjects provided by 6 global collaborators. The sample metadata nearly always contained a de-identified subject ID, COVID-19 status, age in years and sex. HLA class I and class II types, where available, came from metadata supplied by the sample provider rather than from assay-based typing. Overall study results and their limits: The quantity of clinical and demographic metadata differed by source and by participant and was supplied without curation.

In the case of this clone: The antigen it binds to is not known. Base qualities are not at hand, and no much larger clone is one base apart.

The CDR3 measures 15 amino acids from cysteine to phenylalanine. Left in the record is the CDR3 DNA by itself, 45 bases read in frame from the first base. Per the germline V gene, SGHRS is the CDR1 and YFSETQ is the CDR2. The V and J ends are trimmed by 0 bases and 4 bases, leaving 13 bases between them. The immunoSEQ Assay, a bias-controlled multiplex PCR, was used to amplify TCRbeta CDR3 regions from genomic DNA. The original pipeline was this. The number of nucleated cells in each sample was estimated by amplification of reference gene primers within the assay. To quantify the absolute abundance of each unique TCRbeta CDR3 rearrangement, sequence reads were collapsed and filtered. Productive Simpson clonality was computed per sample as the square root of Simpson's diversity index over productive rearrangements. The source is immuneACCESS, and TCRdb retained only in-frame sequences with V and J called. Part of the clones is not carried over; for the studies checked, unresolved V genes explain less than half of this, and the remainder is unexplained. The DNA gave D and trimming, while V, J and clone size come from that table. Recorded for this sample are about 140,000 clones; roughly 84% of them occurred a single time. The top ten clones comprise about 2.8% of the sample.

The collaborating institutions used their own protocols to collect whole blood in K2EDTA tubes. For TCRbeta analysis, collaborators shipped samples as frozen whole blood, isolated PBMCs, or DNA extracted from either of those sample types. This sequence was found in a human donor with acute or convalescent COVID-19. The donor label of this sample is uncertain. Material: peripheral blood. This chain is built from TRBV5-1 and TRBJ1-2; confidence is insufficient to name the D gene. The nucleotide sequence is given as TGCGCCAGCAGCTTGGGCATCGGAGGGTCCTATGGCTACACCTTC. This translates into CASSLGIGGSYGYTF.